This TCR beta chain originates from a study of blood T cells in healthy people across ages. Then a second PCR, running about 6 to 12 cycles, was carried out with a sample-barcoded 5' primer and a J-beta primer mix. From the 5' RACE reads, TCRdb called clonotypes with MiXCR, one entry per CDR3 protein. The sample holds 850,000 or so distinct CDR3 sequences, about 28% seen once. Points from the study as a whole: Whereas aged donors had fewer naive CD4+ cells, long-lived donors had more of them and higher diversity.

Points on this clonotype: Its antigen is not identified.

This TCR derives from a woman aged 80 or older in good health. Sequenced: blood.

The CDR3, as DNA: TGTGCCAGCAGCGCGGGAGGACTAGCGGGGACATATACGCAGTATTTT. The encoded protein is CASSAGGLAGTYTQYF. The chain carries TRBV7-3 and TRBJ2-3; 12 positions agree with TRBD2. This CDR3 is 16 amino acids long. The V gene's germline CDR1 is SGHTA and CDR2 FQGTGA. With V trimmed by 5 bases and J by 7 bases, 10 bases remained unmatched.